This T cell receptor beta chain was sequenced during a study of T cell responses to AZD1222 COVID-19 vaccine. Study-level points and caveats: Once two AZD1222 doses were given, Spike-specific TCR breadth and depth went up. The donor group comprised mostly white British people and more females; the analysis possibly underestimated clonal diversity. Of spike-specific TCRs, nearly half reportedly target regions left unmutated in variants.

Trimming pared 4 bases from V and 2 bases from J, leaving 15 bases between. CDR1 is SGHTS, CDR2 YDEGEE, per germline. The CDR3 is made up of 16 amino acids. As concerns this clone: Its antigen is not known.

Here immunoSEQ multiplex PCR was the method, and the copy in TCRdb shows in-frame clones only, minus some. This repertoire shows more than 150,000 clones, 94% found once; its top ten account for approximately 0.69%. The chain has TRBV5-8 and TRBJ1-4; no firm D call. The source is an adult in good health. Source: peripheral blood, taken on day 0 of AZD1222 vaccination. The CDR3 loop is CASSRMTRSTNEKLFF. CDR3 DNA: TGTGCCAGCAGCCGGATGACGAGATCGACTAATGAAAAACTGTTTTTT.